These 7 T cell receptor beta chains were sequenced from one sample in a study of PD-1 and CTLA-4 blockade in melanoma. Sequencing was performed with immunoSEQ multiplex PCR; in TCRdb, only in-frame clones are kept and a portion is missing. The sample includes about 31,000 clones, roughly 90% of them seen just once. This sample comprised CD8+ T cells from peripheral blood, obtained from a patient given anti-PD-1 treatment. Source of these receptors: a human donor with melanoma.

This clone appeared a single time. This rearrangement joins TRBV7-9 to TRBJ2-7, with TRBD2 as a possible D gene (6 bases). The CDR3 extends over 12 amino acids. The germline V gene has CDR1 SEHNR and CDR2 FQNEAQ (reference sequence). V lost 4 bases and J 6 bases, leaving 10 bases between the germline ends. The chain's CDR3 is CASSWGDREQYF. DNA for the CDR3: TGTGCCAGCAGCTGGGGGGACCGCGAGCAGTACTTC. Supplemented by reference TRBV7-9 and TRBJ2-7, the full variable domain reads DTGVSQNPRHKITKRGQNVTFRCDPISEHNRLYWYRQTLGQGPEFLTYFQNEAQLEKSRLLSDRFSAERPKGSFSTLEIQRTEQGDSAMYLCASSWGDREQYFGPGTRLTVT.

The chain joins TRBV15 to TRBJ1-4; D perhaps matches TRBD1 (5 bases). Germline CDR1 and CDR2: LNHNV and YYDKDF (reference sequence). The CDR3 runs to 15 residues. V was cut by 6 bases and J by 1 base, with 12 bases left in between. The CDR3 is CATRPPGLTNEKLFF. The CDR3 nucleotides read TGTGCCACCAGACCCCCAGGGTTAACTAATGAAAAACTGTTTTTT.

The gene calls are TRBV25-1 and TRBJ1-2; D uncertain. The CDR3 spans 14 residues. Germline V gives CDR1 MGHDK, CDR2 SYGVNS. V lost 0 bases and J lost 0, with 5 bases in between. Written as DNA, the CDR3 is TGTGCCAGCAGTGAATATAACACTAACTATGGCTACACCTTC. Protein product: CASSEYNTNYGYTF.

The rearrangement uses TRBV13 and TRBJ2-2; 9 nucleotides match TRBD2. The CDR3 sequence is 17 residues long. CDR1 is PRHDT and CDR2 is FYEKMQ in the germline V gene (reference sequence). Trimming removed 3 bases from V and 7 bases from J; junction bases left unmatched: 12. The CDR3: CASSFERGDRRGGELFF. CDR3 DNA: TGTGCCAGCAGCTTTGAGCGGGGGGACCGCCGGGGCGGGGAGCTGTTTTTT.

This chain joins TRBV9 and TRBJ2-1, with D possibly being TRBD1 (6 bases). Germline V gene data show CDR1 as SGDLS and CDR2 as YYNGEE. This CDR3 comprises 12 residues. V gave up 8 bases and J gave up 4 bases, with 10 bases separating them. CDR3 sequence (DNA): TGTGCCAGTGGACAGTCTTACAATGAGCAGTTCTTC. Translated, it gives CASGQSYNEQFF. The full variable domain, with the rest looked up from reference TRBV9 and TRBJ2-1, is DSGVTQTPKHLITATGQRVTLRCSPRSGDLSVYWYQQSLDQGLQFLIQYYNGEERAKGNILERFSAQQFPDLHSELNLSSLELGDSALYFCASGQSYNEQFFGPGTRLTVL.

The V gene is TRBV30, the J gene TRBJ2-7; D might be TRBD1 (5 bases). Germline V gives CDR1 GTSNPN, CDR2 SVGIG (reference sequence). Trimming removed 2 bases from V and 3 bases from J, with 8 bases in between. The length of the CDR3 is 12 residues. DNA for the CDR3: TGTGCCTGGAGTCCTCAGGGCTACGAGCAGTACTTC. The encoded protein is CAWSPQGYEQYF.

The rearrangement joins TRBV6-5 to TRBJ1-5; D is possibly TRBD1 (5 bases). This CDR3 comprises 15 residues. Germline-derived CDR1 and CDR2 are MNHEY and SVGAGI. Trimming stripped 0 bases from V and 3 bases from J, with 9 bases between. Here the CDR3 reads CASSYSMGLNQPQHF. The CDR3 nucleotides read TGTGCCAGCAGTTACTCGATGGGGCTCAATCAGCCCCAGCATTTT.